This T cell receptor (beta chain) was documented in a study of shared T cell receptors in the human thymus. Sequenced by immunoSEQ multiplex PCR; TCRdb stores in-frame clones only, minus some. The data contain around 730,000 clones, 70% to 90% of them singletons. The CDR3 loop spans 18 amino acids. Germline V gene sequence: CDR1 SGHVS, CDR2 FNYEAQ. V lost 1 base and J lost 4, with 22 bases in between. The same data also contributed to another study, on human thymus T cells. That work adds: Resections from corrective heart surgery supplied the thymus tissue. Related research found strongly overlapping thymic repertoires in unrelated individuals.

This TCR came from a girl less than two years old with a congenital heart defect. J is TRBJ1-2 and V is TRBV7-6; the D gene is possibly TRBD1 (6 bases). Sequencing was done on a sample of thymocytes. This chain's CDR3 is CASSLEEGGLSPRYGYTF. CDR3 nucleotide sequence: TGTGCCAGCAGCTTAGAAGAGGGGGGGTTGAGTCCGCGCTATGGCTACACCTTC.